Listed here is a single T cell receptor (beta chain). The antigen is not known. The data stem from a study of OX40 agonist ivuxolimab in advanced cancers. About the study: Three dose-escalation patients had partial responses: one with hepatocellular carcinoma and two with cutaneous melanoma. Findings and limits, study-wide: More expanded clones were seen, on average, in CD8+ T cells than in CD4+. The antigen specificity of the peripheral T cells (those that were expanded) was not determined.

Using immunoSEQ multiplex PCR, the repertoire was profiled, and TCRdb retains in-frame clones only, with some absent. This table has about 30,000 clones, over 75% appearing once. Trimming left V 5 bases short and J 1 base short, with 11 bases between. The germline V gene has CDR1 SGHAT and CDR2 FQNNGV. The CDR3 has 14 amino acids. The sequenced sample was CD4+ or CD8+ T cells sorted from blood, obtained in a trial of the OX40 agonist ivuxolimab. The J gene is TRBJ1-1, the V gene TRBV11-2; unclear D gene. The clonotype was recovered from an adult with an advanced solid tumor such as melanoma, head and neck, liver or kidney cancer. The CDR3 protein is CASSLRIGNTEAFF. The CDR3, as DNA: TGTGCCAGCAGCCTAAGGATCGGGAACACTGAAGCTTTCTTT.